The clone carrying this TCR beta chain has more than one count but fewer than ten. The source of the sample is a study of identical twins. The V end was cut by 4 bases, the J end by 4 bases, with 14 bases between. This CDR3 contains 14 residues. Germline CDR1 SGHRS, CDR2 YFSETQ. TCRdb independently ran MiXCR on the 5' RACE reads; one entry per CDR3 protein. This table holds approximately 500,000 distinct CDR3 sequences, roughly 15% found once. The sample was also linked to a second study, of yellow fever vaccine responses in identical twins.

The chain is built from TRBV5-1 and TRBJ1-1; tentative D call: TRBD1 (6 bases). The clonotype comes from a woman between 18 and 30 years old in good health. Sequenced material: CD4+ T cells sorted from blood. DNA of the CDR3: TGCGCCAGCAGCCAAGGGGGGGGGAGCACTGAAGCTTTCTTT. Translated, it gives CASSQGGGSTEAFF.